These 29 T cell receptor beta chains originate from one sample sequenced in a study of blood T cell repertoires in COVID-19. Repertoires were generated with immunoSEQ multiplex PCR, while TCRdb's copy carries only in-frame clones and drops some. This table holds 200,000 to 300,000 clones, over 75% found once. The source material was peripheral blood. These receptors all come from a human donor in a cohort sampled during active COVID-19.

V and J are TRBV15 and TRBJ2-3, with D possibly matching TRBD1 (6 bases). The CDR3 is made up of 14 amino acids. Germline V gives CDR1 LNHNV, CDR2 YYDKDF (reference sequence). V was shortened by 3 bases and J by 1 base, with 8 bases between the two germline ends. CDR3: CATSRQGRTDTQYF. CDR3 nucleotides: TGTGCCACCAGCAGGCAGGGGCGCACAGATACGCAGTATTTT.

This chain uses TRBV30 with TRBJ1-4; TRBD1 agrees at 8 bases. CDR1 and CDR2 (germline): GTSNPN, SVGIG (reference sequence). The length of the CDR3 is 12 residues. Germline trimming cut 4 bases from V and 6 bases from J; bases unmatched to any gene: 1. CDR3 bases: TGTGCCTGGACGGGACAGGATGAAAAACTGTTTTTT. Amino acid sequence: CAWTGQDEKLFF.

CDR3 amino acids: CASSPQDRQPQHF. Written as DNA, the CDR3 is TGTGCCAGCTCACCGCAAGACAGGCAGCCCCAGCATTTT. This chain joins TRBV18 and TRBJ1-5; D possibly corresponds to TRBD1 (6 bases). V was trimmed by 3 bases and J by 7 bases, leaving 10 bases between them. Germline CDR1 is KGHSH and CDR2 is LQKENI. The CDR3 has 13 amino acids. The whole variable domain, filled in from reference TRBV18 and TRBJ1-5, reads NAGVMQNPRHLVRRRGQEARLRCSPMKGHSHVYWYRQLPEEGLKFMVYLQKENIIDESGMPKERFSAEFPKEGPSILRIQQVVRGDSAAYFCASSPQDRQPQHFGDGTRLSIL.

DNA of the CDR3: TGTGCCAGCAGCCACGACTGGGACACTGAAGCTTTCTTT. This translates into CASSHDWDTEAFF. This chain connects TRBV3-1 (or the pseudogene TRBV3-2) to TRBJ1-1; D unclear. Germline CDR1 is LGHDT and CDR2 is YNNKEL (reference sequence). Trimming shortened V by 3 bases and J by 3 bases, and 8 bases separated the two germline ends. The CDR3 length is 13 residues.

The chain recombines TRBV6-6 with TRBJ2-5; D is perhaps TRBD1 (6 bases). Per germline, CDR1 MNHNY and CDR2 SVGAGI (reference sequence). The CDR3 totals 14 residues. The ends were cut back, 4 bases at V and 2 bases at J, with 11 bases in the middle. CDR3 amino acids: CASSSRDIQETQYF. CDR3 coding DNA: TGTGCCAGCAGTTCCCGGGACATACAAGAGACCCAGTACTTC.

The rearrangement links TRBV4-1 to TRBJ2-7, with 12 bases that match TRBD2. This CDR3 has 15 residues. Germline V CDR1 and CDR2: MGHRA, YSYEKL. The V segment lost 1 base and the J segment 7 bases; nucleotides outside the gene matches: 5. The CDR3 region is CASSQASGGAGEQYF. The CDR3 DNA reads as TGCGCCAGCAGCCAAGCTAGCGGGGGGGCCGGTGAGCAGTACTTC.

The count of this clone is one. V gene TRBV27 combines with J gene TRBJ2-3; TRBD2 matches at 13 bases. The trim removed 4 bases at V and 2 bases at J, leaving 21 bases unmatched. Per germline, CDR1 MNHEY and CDR2 SMNVEV (reference sequence). CDR3 length: 22 residues. The CDR3 loop is CASSSLTALTTSGRATTDTQYF. The CDR3 bases are TGTGCCAGCAGTTCGTTGACAGCCTTAACAACTAGCGGGAGGGCCACCACAGATACGCAGTATTTT.

This chain joins TRBV4-2 and TRBJ2-7; 12 positions match TRBD2. Germline V CDR1 and CDR2: LGHNA, YNFKEQ. Losses at the gene ends were 4 bases for V and 4 bases for J; bases not matched to a gene: 8. The CDR3 runs 16 residues. DNA for the CDR3: TGTGCCAGCAGCCGACGACTAGCGGGAGAAGGTTACGAGCAGTACTTC. Residues: CASSRRLAGEGYEQYF.

V usage is TRBV27 and J usage is TRBJ2-7, with D tentatively TRBD2 (5 bases). The V and J ends lost 6 bases and 0 bases respectively, with 9 bases between them. This CDR3 spans 13 amino acids. CDR1 is MNHEY and CDR2 is SMNVEV in the germline V gene (reference sequence). The CDR3 DNA is TGTGCCAGCAGCACTAGTGCCTCCTACGAGCAGTACTTC. Protein sequence: CASSTSASYEQYF.

V is TRBV6-5 and J is TRBJ1-6, with D perhaps TRBD1 (5 bases). V gave up 2 bases and J gave up 5 bases, with 10 bases separating them. Germline V gene data show CDR1 as MNHEY and CDR2 as SVGAGI. The CDR3 covers 15 residues. CDR3 residues: CASSYTTVNNSPLHF. In DNA, the CDR3 is TGTGCCAGCAGTTACACGACAGTAAATAATTCACCCCTCCACTTT.

The chain employs TRBV4-1 and TRBJ1-2, with 8 bases matching TRBD1. Trimming at V came to 3 bases and at J to 6 bases, leaving 6 bases not matched to a gene. The CDR3 runs 14 residues. CDR1 is MGHRA, CDR2 YSYEKL, per germline. The CDR3 bases are TGCGCCAGCAGCCACCAGGACAGGGCCCATGGCTACACCTTC. This translates into CASSHQDRAHGYTF.

The chain has TRBV9 and TRBJ2-5, with 11 bases identical to TRBD2. The CDR3 is made up of 19 amino acids. Trimming took 0 bases from V and 4 from J; bases not matched to a gene: 14. Germline V gene data show CDR1 as SGDLS and CDR2 as YYNGEE. CDR3 bases: TGTGCCAGCAGCGTAGCTGGAGCCCCTGGGCTAGCGGGAGGAGAGACCCAGTACTTC. As protein: CASSVAGAPGLAGGETQYF.

The J gene is TRBJ1-5, the V gene TRBV4-1, with TRBD1 matching 7 bases. Germline-derived CDR1 and CDR2 are MGHRA and YSYEKL. CDR3 length: 15 residues. V trimming: 1 base; J trimming: 6 bases; junction bases outside the gene matches: 6. The DNA for the CDR3 is TGCGCCAGCAGCCAAGTCCAGGGGGAGGTTCAGCCCCAGCATTTT. This encodes CASSQVQGEVQPQHF.

J is TRBJ1-4 and V is TRBV19, with D unresolved. In germline, CDR1 is LNHDA, CDR2 SQIVND (reference sequence). CDR3 length: 14 amino acids. V dropped 3 bases and J dropped 7 bases, with 12 bases sitting between them. The CDR3, as DNA: TGTGCCAGTAGTATTTCCTACGAGGGTGAAAAACTGTTTTTT. It codes for CASSISYEGEKLFF.

The chain recombines TRBV7-3 with TRBJ2-7; D might be TRBD1 (6 bases). CDR1 and CDR2 from the germline V gene are SGHTA and FQGTGA. This CDR3 region has 15 residues. Between the trimmed V and J ends, which lost 0 bases and 4 bases, there was a span of 13 bases. The CDR3 sequence: CASSLTGQGIYEQYF. In nucleotides, the CDR3 is TGTGCCAGCAGCTTAACTGGGCAGGGGATTTACGAGCAGTACTTC.

This rearrangement joins TRBV6-6 to TRBJ2-7; 9 positions agree with TRBD2. The germline CDR1 and CDR2 sequences are MNHNY and SVGAGI (reference sequence). This CDR3 is 15 amino acids long. Trimming cost V 4 bases and J 2 bases; bases outside gene matches: 6. The CDR3 DNA reads TGTGCCAGCAGTTCCCCTAGCGGGGACACCTACGAGCAGTACTTC. It is translated as CASSSPSGDTYEQYF.

This rearrangement joins TRBV11-2 to TRBJ1-1; TRBD1 matches at 8 bases. Germline values: CDR1 SGHAT, CDR2 FQNNGV. This CDR3 spans 13 amino acids. With V trimmed by 5 bases and J by 7 bases, 6 bases remained unmatched. This CDR3 is CASSAGTGFEAFF. In DNA form, the CDR3 reads TGTGCCAGCAGCGCCGGGACAGGATTTGAAGCTTTCTTT. The whole variable domain, filled in from reference TRBV11-2 and TRBJ1-1, reads EAGVAQSPRYKIIEKRQSVAFWCNPISGHATLYWYQQILGQGPKLLIQFQNNGVVDDSQLPKDRFSAERLKGVDSTLKIQPAKLEDSAVYLCASSAGTGFEAFFGQGTRLTVV.

The chain has TRBV11-1 and TRBJ2-5; 8 bases line up with TRBD1. Germline CDR1 reads SGHAT; CDR2 reads FQDESV (reference sequence). Unmatched junction bases numbered 8, after V lost 5 bases and J lost 0 bases. The CDR3 extends over 16 amino acids. The CDR3 sequence: CASSPGDRMYQETQYF. The DNA for the CDR3 is TGTGCCAGCAGCCCCGGGGACAGGATGTACCAAGAGACCCAGTACTTC.

The chain has TRBV19 and TRBJ2-5; possibly TRBD2 for D (6 bases). The CDR3 has 14 residues. Germline V lookup: CDR1 LNHDA, CDR2 SQIVND (reference sequence). Between the trimmed V and J ends, which lost 6 bases and 1 base, there was a span of 12 bases. Here the CDR3 DNA reads TGTGCCAGTAGAGTAAGGGGACTCCAAGAGACCCAGTACTTC. It is translated as CASRVRGLQETQYF.

V is TRBV27 and J is TRBJ1-3, with 7 bases lining up with TRBD1. Germline CDR1 reads MNHEY; CDR2 reads SMNVEV (reference sequence). V lost 7 bases, J lost 3 bases, and 12 bases stayed unmatched. The CDR3 has 16 amino acids. The CDR3 sequence: CASKLGAGGNGNTIYF. The DNA for the CDR3 is TGTGCCAGCAAGTTAGGTGCAGGGGGTAATGGAAACACCATATATTTT.

The genes are TRBV10-3 and TRBJ1-2; 10 positions agree with TRBD1. Germline V gene lookup returns CDR1 ENHRY and CDR2 SYGVKD. The CDR3 sequence is 14 residues long. With 7 bases clipped from V and 4 bases from J, the junction kept 6 bases outside the gene matches. In nucleotides, the CDR3 is TGTGCCATCACTGGACAGGGGGTGGGCTATGGCTACACCTTC. Residues: CAITGQGVGYGYTF.

The chain is built from TRBV7-6 and TRBJ1-1; D gene unclear. The length of the CDR3 is 14 residues. Germline V gene sequence: CDR1 SGHVS, CDR2 FNYEAQ. Trimming removed 5 bases at V and 6 bases at J, with 16 bases between. The CDR3 nucleotides are TGTGCCAGCAGCCGTCAGGAACAAGGCTCTGAAGCTTTCTTT. Translation gives CASSRQEQGSEAFF.

This chain links TRBV19 with TRBJ1-5; TRBD1 is a possible D gene (5 bases). Germline CDR1 reads LNHDA; CDR2 reads SQIVND (reference sequence). V was pared by 5 bases and J by 4 bases, with 9 bases between. This CDR3 contains 13 residues. The CDR3 DNA reads as TGTGCCAGTAGTGCGGGGGGGAATCAGCCCCAGCATTTT. Amino acids: CASSAGGNQPQHF. The variable domain in full, completed from reference TRBV19 and TRBJ1-5, reads DGGITQSPKYLFRKEGQNVTLSCEQNLNHDAMYWYRQDPGQGLRLIYYSQIVNDFQKGDIAEGYSVSREKKESFPLTVTSAQKNPTAFYLCASSAGGNQPQHFGDGTRLSIL.

The rearrangement links TRBV29-1 to TRBJ2-5, with 8 positions matching TRBD1. The CDR3 runs 14 residues. V was pared by 4 bases and J by 8 bases, with 12 bases of the junction left unmatched. Germline assignment: CDR1 SQVTM and CDR2 ANQGSEA. The CDR3 here is CSVARDRQSKTQYF. The CDR3 DNA sequence: TGCAGCGTTGCCAGGGACAGGCAAAGTAAAACCCAGTACTTC.

This chain uses TRBV2 with TRBJ2-2; a weak D match, TRBD1 (5 bases). Germline CDR1 is SNHLY and CDR2 is FYNNEI. V was clipped by 1 base and J by 4 bases, with 19 bases between them. The CDR3 contains 18 residues. CDR3 sequence: CASSEGAPGRTGTGELFF. In DNA form, the CDR3 reads TGTGCCAGCAGTGAAGGGGCCCCAGGGCGAACGGGCACCGGGGAGCTGTTTTTT. Combining the CDR3 with reference TRBV2 and TRBJ2-2 gives the whole variable domain EPEVTQTPSHQVTQMGQEVILRCVPISNHLYFYWYRQILGQKVEFLVSFYNNEISEKSEIFDDQFSVERPDGSNFTLKIRSTKLEDSAMYFCASSEGAPGRTGTGELFFGEGSRLTVL.

The chain links TRBV15 to TRBJ2-7; TRBD1 matches 7 bases. The CDR3 sequence is 19 residues long. In germline, CDR1 is LNHNV, CDR2 YYDKDF (reference sequence). V dropped 2 bases and J dropped 2; count of bases not matched to a gene: 18. The CDR3, as DNA: TGTGCCACCAGCAGACCAATTCCCCAAAGGGGGCTGATGACCTACGAGCAGTACTTC. This encodes CATSRPIPQRGLMTYEQYF.

V gene TRBV11-3 combines with J gene TRBJ2-1, with 7 bases aligning to TRBD2. J was trimmed by 7 bases and V by 4 bases; bases with no gene match: 7. Germline CDR1 SGHNT, CDR2 YENEEA. The CDR3 totals 14 residues. For the CDR3, the DNA is TGTGCCAGCAGCTCGCAGGGCGGGAGAAATGAGCAGTTCTTC. Protein sequence: CASSSQGGRNEQFF. Looking up the rest from reference TRBV11-3 and TRBJ2-1 gives the full variable domain: EAGVVQSPRYKIIEKKQPVAFWCNPISGHNTLYWYLQNLGQGPELLIRYENEEAVDDSQLPKDRFSAERLKGVDSTLKIQPAELGDSAVYLCASSSQGGRNEQFFGPGTRLTVL.

The chain combines TRBV12-5 with TRBJ1-2; D might be TRBD1 (6 bases). The CDR3 contains 13 residues. Trimming pared 1 base from V and 6 bases from J, leaving 9 bases between. Germline loops: CDR1 LGHNT, CDR2 FRNRAP. The DNA for the CDR3 is TGTGCTAGTGGTTTGGCCAACAGGGATGGCTACACCTTC. Translation gives CASGLANRDGYTF. The whole variable domain, filled in from reference TRBV12-5 and TRBJ1-2, reads DARVTQTPRHKVTEMGQEVTMRCQPILGHNTVFWYRQTMMQGLELLAYFRNRAPLDDSGMPKDRFSAEMPDATLATLKIQPSEPRDSAVYFCASGLANRDGYTFGSGTRLTVV.

V gene TRBV7-2 combines with J gene TRBJ1-6, with 10 bases matching TRBD1. After removal of 3 bases from V and 4 bases from J, the junction contained 12 bases not matched to a gene. CDR1 and CDR2 (germline): SGHTA, FQGNSA. The CDR3 is made up of 19 amino acids. CDR3 sequence: CASSFPGQGKRRYNSPLHF. DNA of the CDR3: TGTGCCAGCAGCTTCCCGGGACAGGGGAAGCGTAGATATAATTCACCCCTCCACTTT.